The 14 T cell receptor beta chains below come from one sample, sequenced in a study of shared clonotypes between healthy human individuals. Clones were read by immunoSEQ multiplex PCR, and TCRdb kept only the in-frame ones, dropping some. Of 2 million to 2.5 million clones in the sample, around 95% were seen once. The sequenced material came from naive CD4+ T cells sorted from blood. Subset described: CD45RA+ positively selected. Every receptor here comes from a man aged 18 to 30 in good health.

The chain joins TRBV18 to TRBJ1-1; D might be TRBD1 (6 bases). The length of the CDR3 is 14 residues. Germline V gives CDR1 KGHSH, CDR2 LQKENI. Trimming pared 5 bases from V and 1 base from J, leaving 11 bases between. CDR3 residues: CASSSTGENTEAFF. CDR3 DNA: TGTGCCAGCTCATCGACAGGAGAGAACACTGAAGCTTTCTTT.

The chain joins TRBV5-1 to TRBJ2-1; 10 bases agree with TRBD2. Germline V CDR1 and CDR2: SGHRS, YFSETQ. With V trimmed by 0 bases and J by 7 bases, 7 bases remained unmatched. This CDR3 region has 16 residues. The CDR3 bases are TGCGCCAGCAGCTTGGAAGCGGGAGGGCGTCTTAATGAGCAGTTCTTC. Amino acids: CASSLEAGGRLNEQFF. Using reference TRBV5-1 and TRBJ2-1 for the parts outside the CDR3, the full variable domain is KAGVTQTPRYLIKTRGQQVTLSCSPISGHRSVSWYQQTPGQGLQFLFEYFSETQRNKGNFPGRFSGRQFSNSRSEMNVSTLELGDSALYLCASSLEAGGRLNEQFFGPGTRLTVL.

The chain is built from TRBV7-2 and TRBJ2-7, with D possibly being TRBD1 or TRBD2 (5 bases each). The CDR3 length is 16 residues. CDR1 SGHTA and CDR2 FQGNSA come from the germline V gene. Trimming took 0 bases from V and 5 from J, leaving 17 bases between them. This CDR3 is CASSLAGVGLADEQYF. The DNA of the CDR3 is TGTGCCAGCAGCTTAGCGGGGGTTGGCCTGGCGGACGAGCAGTACTTC.

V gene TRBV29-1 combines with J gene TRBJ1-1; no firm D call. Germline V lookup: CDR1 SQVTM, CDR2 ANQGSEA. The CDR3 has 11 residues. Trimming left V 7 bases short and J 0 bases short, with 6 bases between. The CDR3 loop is CSAYLNTEAFF. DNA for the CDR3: TGCAGCGCTTATTTGAACACTGAAGCTTTCTTT. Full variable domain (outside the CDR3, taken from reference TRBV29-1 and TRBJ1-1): SAVISQKPSRDICQRGTSLTIQCQVDSQVTMMFWYRQQPGQSLTLIATANQGSEATYESGFVIDKFPISRPNLTFSTLTVSNMSPEDSSIYLCSAYLNTEAFFGQGTRLTVV.

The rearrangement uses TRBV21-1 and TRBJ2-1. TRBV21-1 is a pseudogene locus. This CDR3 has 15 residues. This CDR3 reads CASSKGELSYNEQFF. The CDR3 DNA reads TGTGCCAGCAGCAAAGGGGAACTCTCCTACAATGAGCAGTTCTTC.

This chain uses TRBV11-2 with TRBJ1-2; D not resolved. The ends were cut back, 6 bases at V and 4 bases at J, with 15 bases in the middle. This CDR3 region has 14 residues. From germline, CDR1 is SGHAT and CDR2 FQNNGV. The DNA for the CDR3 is TGTGCCAGCAGACCTACAAGATCCTCCTATGGCTACACCTTC. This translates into CASRPTRSSYGYTF. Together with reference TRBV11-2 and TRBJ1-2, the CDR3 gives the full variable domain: EAGVAQSPRYKIIEKRQSVAFWCNPISGHATLYWYQQILGQGPKLLIQFQNNGVVDDSQLPKDRFSAERLKGVDSTLKIQPAKLEDSAVYLCASRPTRSSYGYTFGSGTRLTVV.

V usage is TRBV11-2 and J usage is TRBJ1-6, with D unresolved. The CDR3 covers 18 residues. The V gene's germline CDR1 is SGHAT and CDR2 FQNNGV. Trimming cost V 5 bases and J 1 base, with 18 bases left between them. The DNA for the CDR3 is TGTGCCAGCAGCCCCCCCACTGGCGGATTTTCCTATAATTCACCCCTCCACTTT. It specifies CASSPPTGGFSYNSPLHF.

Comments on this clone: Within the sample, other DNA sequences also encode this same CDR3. In nucleotides, the CDR3 is TGTGCCAGCAGCGTAGAGGCAGGGGGCAGCTACGAGCAGTACTTC. This translates into CASSVEAGGSYEQYF. The genes are TRBV9 and TRBJ2-7; 8 positions agree with TRBD1. Trimming cost V 0 bases and J 3 bases; bases outside gene matches: 5. The CDR3 is 15 amino acids. Germline V CDR1 and CDR2: SGDLS, YYNGEE.

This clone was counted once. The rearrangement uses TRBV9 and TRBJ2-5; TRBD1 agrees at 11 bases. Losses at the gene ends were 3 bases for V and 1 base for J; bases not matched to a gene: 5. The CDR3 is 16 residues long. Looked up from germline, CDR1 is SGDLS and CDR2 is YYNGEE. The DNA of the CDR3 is TGTGCCAGCAGCGAGGGACAGGGGGTTTCCCAAGAGACCCAGTACTTC. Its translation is CASSEGQGVSQETQYF.

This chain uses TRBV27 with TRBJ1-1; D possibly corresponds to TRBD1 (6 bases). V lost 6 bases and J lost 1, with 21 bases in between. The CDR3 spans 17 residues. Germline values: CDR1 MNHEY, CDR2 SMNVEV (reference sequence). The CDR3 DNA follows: TGTGCCAGCAGCCAATCCGGGACACCGCAAGGGAACACTGAAGCTTTCTTT. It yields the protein CASSQSGTPQGNTEAFF.

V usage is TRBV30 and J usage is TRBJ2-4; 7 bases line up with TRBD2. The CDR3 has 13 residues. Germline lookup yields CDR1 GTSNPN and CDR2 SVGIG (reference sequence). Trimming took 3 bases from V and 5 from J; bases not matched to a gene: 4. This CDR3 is CAWRRGVQNIQYF. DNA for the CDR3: TGTGCCTGGAGACGGGGGGTGCAAAACATTCAGTACTTC.

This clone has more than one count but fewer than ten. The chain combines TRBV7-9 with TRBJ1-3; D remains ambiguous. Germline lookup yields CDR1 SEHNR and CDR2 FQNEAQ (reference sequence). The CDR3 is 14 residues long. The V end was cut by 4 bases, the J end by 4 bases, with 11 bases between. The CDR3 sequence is CASSSDARGNTIYF. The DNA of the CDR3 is TGTGCCAGCAGCTCTGATGCGAGGGGAAACACCATATATTTT. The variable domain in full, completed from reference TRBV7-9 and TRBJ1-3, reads DTGVSQNPRHKITKRGQNVTFRCDPISEHNRLYWYRQTLGQGPEFLTYFQNEAQLEKSRLLSDRFSAERPKGSFSTLEIQRTEQGDSAMYLCASSSDARGNTIYFGEGSWLTVV.

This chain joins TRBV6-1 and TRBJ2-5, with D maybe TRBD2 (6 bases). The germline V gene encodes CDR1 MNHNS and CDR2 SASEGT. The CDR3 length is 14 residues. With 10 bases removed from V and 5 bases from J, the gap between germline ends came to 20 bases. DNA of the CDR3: TGTGCCATAAAGGCGCGGGGTTGGTATGAGACCCAGTACTTC. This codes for CAIKARGWYETQYF.

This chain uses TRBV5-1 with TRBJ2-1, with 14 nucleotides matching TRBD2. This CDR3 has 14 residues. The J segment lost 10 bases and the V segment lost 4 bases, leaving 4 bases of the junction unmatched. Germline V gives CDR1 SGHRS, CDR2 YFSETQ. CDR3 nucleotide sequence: TGCGCCAGCAGCGCCGGGACTAGCGGGGGAGAGCAGTTCTTC. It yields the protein CASSAGTSGGEQFF.